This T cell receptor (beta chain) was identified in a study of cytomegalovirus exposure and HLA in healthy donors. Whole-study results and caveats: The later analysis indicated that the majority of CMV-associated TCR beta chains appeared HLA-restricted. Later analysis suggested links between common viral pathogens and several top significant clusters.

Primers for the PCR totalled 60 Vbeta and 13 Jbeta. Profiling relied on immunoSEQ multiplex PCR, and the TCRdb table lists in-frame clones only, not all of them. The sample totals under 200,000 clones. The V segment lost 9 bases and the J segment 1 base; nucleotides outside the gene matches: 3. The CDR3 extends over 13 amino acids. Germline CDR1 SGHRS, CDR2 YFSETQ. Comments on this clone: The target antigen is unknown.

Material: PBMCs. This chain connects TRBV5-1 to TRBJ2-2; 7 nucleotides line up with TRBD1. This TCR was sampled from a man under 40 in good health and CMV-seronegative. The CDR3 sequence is CATRDRNTGELFF. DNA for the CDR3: TGCGCCACAAGGGACAGGAACACCGGGGAGCTGTTTTTT.